Below, 26 T cell receptor beta chains from the same sample are listed, as sequenced in a study of blood T cell repertoires in COVID-19. The data were produced by immunoSEQ multiplex PCR, yet TCRdb's version contains in-frame clones alone and is incomplete. The sample shows about 51,000 clones, roughly 90% of them seen only once. Material: peripheral blood. These receptors all come from a man in his fifties with acute or convalescent COVID-19.

V gene TRBV5-1 combines with J gene TRBJ2-2, with D maybe TRBD1 (6 bases). The CDR3 sequence is 17 residues long. V lost 6 bases to trimming and J lost 2 bases, with 20 bases between them. CDR1 is SGHRS, CDR2 YFSETQ, per germline. The CDR3 bases are TGCGCCAGCACCAATTCGCCGGGACAAAGAAACACCGGGGAGCTGTTTTTT. This codes for CASTNSPGQRNTGELFF.

The rearrangement joins TRBV30 to TRBJ2-3; D ambiguous. The CDR3 runs 17 residues. Germline V gives CDR1 GTSNPN, CDR2 SVGIG (reference sequence). V was clipped by 0 bases and J by 0 bases, with 16 bases between them. For the CDR3, the DNA is TGTGCCTGGAGTGTACGTGACTGGCGGTCCAGCACAGATACGCAGTATTTT. This translates into CAWSVRDWRSSTDTQYF.

The genes are TRBV7-3 and TRBJ2-5; 9 bases agree with TRBD2. Germline V gene lookup returns CDR1 SGHTA and CDR2 FQGTGA. V shed 0 bases and J 4 bases; nucleotides not matched to a gene: 6. The CDR3 has 16 residues. CDR3: CASSLTRASGTETQYF. DNA of the CDR3: TGTGCCAGCAGCTTAACGAGGGCTAGCGGGACAGAGACCCAGTACTTC. The full variable domain, in which reference TRBV7-3 and TRBJ2-5 provide the parts outside the CDR3, is GAGVSQTPSNKVTEKGKYVELRCDPISGHTALYWYRQSLGQGPEFLIYFQGTGAADDSGLPNDRFFAVRPEGSVSTLKIQRTERGDSAVYLCASSLTRASGTETQYFGPGTRLLVL.

The chain couples TRBV2 to TRBJ1-2; weak D call: TRBD1 (5 bases). V was clipped by 6 bases and J by 12 bases, with 11 bases between them. The germline gives CDR1 SNHLY, CDR2 FYNNEI. The CDR3 covers 10 residues. The CDR3 nucleotides read TGTGCCAGCAGGGAACAGGTGGACACCTTC. Amino acids: CASREQVDTF.

The chain links TRBV7-8 to TRBJ1-5; D is ambiguous. Germline V CDR1 and CDR2: SGHVS, FQNEAQ. The CDR3 extends over 14 amino acids. V was shortened by 5 bases and J by 2 bases, with 10 bases between the two germline ends. This CDR3 reads CASSQIRGNQPQHF. CDR3 DNA sequence: TGTGCCAGCAGCCAAATACGGGGCAATCAGCCCCAGCATTTT.

This clone was counted a single time. The chain is built from TRBV28 and TRBJ2-7; 9 nucleotides agree with TRBD2. CDR1 and CDR2 (germline): MDHEN, SYDVKM. This CDR3 spans 16 amino acids. With 5 bases clipped from V and 5 bases from J, the junction kept 13 bases outside the gene matches. The CDR3 loop is CASSPRASGVLNEQYF. In nucleotides, the CDR3 is TGTGCCAGCAGTCCGAGGGCTAGCGGGGTCTTAAACGAGCAGTACTTC.

This clone occurred once. The CDR3 nucleotides read TGTGCCAGCAGTTTGGACAGGAGCTCCTACGAGCAGTACTTC. Translating gives CASSLDRSSYEQYF. The chain links TRBV6-4 to TRBJ2-7, with 7 bases fitting TRBD1. Germline loops: CDR1 MRHNA, CDR2 SNTAGT. The length of the CDR3 is 14 residues. V lost 5 bases, J lost 0 bases, and 4 bases stayed unmatched.

The rearrangement joins TRBV5-1 to TRBJ1-1; TRBD1 agrees at 8 bases. The junction had 3 bases not matched to a gene; V was cut back by 0 bases and J by 2 bases. Germline values: CDR1 SGHRS, CDR2 YFSETQ. The CDR3 has 15 residues. CDR3 nucleotide sequence: TGCGCCAGCAGCTTGGAGACAGGGGATAACACTGAAGCTTTCTTT. Translating gives CASSLETGDNTEAFF.

This clone was detected once. This chain connects TRBV19 to TRBJ1-3; perhaps TRBD1 as D (5 bases). The germline V gene encodes CDR1 LNHDA and CDR2 SQIVND (reference sequence). CDR3 length: 16 amino acids. Trimming stripped 3 bases from V and 0 bases from J, with 12 bases between. This CDR3 is CASSISDRPSGNTIYF. The CDR3 bases are TGTGCCAGTAGTATTAGTGACAGACCCTCTGGAAACACCATATATTTT.

The chain recombines TRBV7-2 with TRBJ1-6; no reliable D call. Germline-derived CDR1 and CDR2 are SGHTA and FQGNSA. V lost 8 bases to trimming and J lost 9 bases, with 14 bases between them. The CDR3 sequence is 13 residues long. This CDR3 is CASLRDRGSPLHF. The CDR3 coding sequence is TGTGCCAGCCTTCGGGATCGGGGTTCACCCCTCCACTTT.

The rearrangement uses TRBV10-1 and TRBJ2-5; TRBD1 matches at 7 bases. J gave up 2 bases and V 5 bases, and 8 bases lay outside the gene matches. CDR3 length equals 15 residues. Germline V lookup: CDR1 WNHNN, CDR2 SYGVQD (reference sequence). The CDR3 nucleotides are TGCGCCAGCAGTCCCCAGTCGACAGGGCAAGAGACCCAGTACTTC. Its translation is CASSPQSTGQETQYF.

J is TRBJ2-5 and V is TRBV11-2, with D perhaps matching TRBD1 (6 bases). V lost 5 bases to trimming and J lost 4 bases, with 20 bases between them. CDR1 SGHAT and CDR2 FQNNGV come from the germline V gene. The length of the CDR3 is 16 residues. DNA for the CDR3: TGTGCCAGCAGCACAGGGACATTGAAGAAGACAGAGACCCAGTACTTC. As protein: CASSTGTLKKTETQYF.

The V gene is TRBV12-5, the J gene TRBJ1-1; D is unclear. This CDR3 has 13 amino acids. Germline-derived CDR1 and CDR2 are LGHNT and FRNRAP. Trimming took 8 bases from V and 5 from J, leaving 15 bases between them. CDR3 region: CASSDPPGTEAFF. For the CDR3, the DNA is TGTGCTAGTTCAGACCCCCCCGGGACTGAAGCTTTCTTT. Complete variable domain (other parts from reference TRBV12-5 and TRBJ1-1): DARVTQTPRHKVTEMGQEVTMRCQPILGHNTVFWYRQTMMQGLELLAYFRNRAPLDDSGMPKDRFSAEMPDATLATLKIQPSEPRDSAVYFCASSDPPGTEAFFGQGTRLTVV.

This chain connects TRBV29-1 to TRBJ1-1, with TRBD1 identical over 7 bases. Germline trimming cut 5 bases from V and 2 bases from J; bases unmatched to any gene: 5. This CDR3 comprises 13 residues. Germline V gene lookup returns CDR1 SQVTM and CDR2 ANQGSEA. CDR3 residues: CSVRQGINTEAFF. For the CDR3, the DNA is TGCAGCGTTCGACAGGGAATAAACACTGAAGCTTTCTTT.

The chain is built from TRBV6-6 and TRBJ1-1, with 10 nucleotides matching TRBD1. Germline V gene data show CDR1 as MNHNY and CDR2 as SVGAGI (reference sequence). The CDR3 consists of 16 residues. Trimming took 6 bases from V and 5 from J; bases not matched to a gene: 12. CDR3 coding DNA: TGTGCCAGCAGCCACGGCGGGACAGGGGTAGTTACTGAAGCTTTCTTT. Encoded protein: CASSHGGTGVVTEAFF.

CDR3 nucleotide sequence: TGCGCCAGCAGCTTGGATGCCGCGGCTTCCCGGAGGGAGCAGTTCTTC. Translation gives CASSLDAAASRREQFF. The chain joins TRBV5-1 to TRBJ2-1, with D possibly matching TRBD2 (5 bases). The CDR3 has 16 residues. Germline CDR1 is SGHRS and CDR2 is YFSETQ. Trimming took 0 bases from V and 10 from J, leaving 20 bases between them.

The J gene is TRBJ2-7, the V gene TRBV5-4; D perhaps matches TRBD2 (6 bases). The CDR3 is 14 amino acids. CDR1 is SGHNT, CDR2 YYREEE, per germline (reference sequence). The germline V and J ends were trimmed by 0 bases and 3 bases, with 10 bases remaining between them. CDR3 residues: CASSLGGENYEQYF. The CDR3 DNA sequence: TGTGCCAGCAGCTTGGGCGGGGAAAACTACGAGCAGTACTTC.

The CDR3 loop reads CASSLWEGGPYNEQFF. The CDR3 coding sequence is TGTGCCAGCAGCCTCTGGGAGGGGGGCCCATACAATGAGCAGTTCTTC. The rearrangement joins TRBV5-6 to TRBJ2-1; a weak D match, TRBD2 (7 bases). V was cut by 4 bases and J by 4 bases, with 18 bases left in between. This CDR3 is 16 amino acids long. Germline V gene sequence: CDR1 SGHDT, CDR2 YYEEEE.

The chain is built from TRBV7-8 and TRBJ2-5; TRBD1 aligns across 7 bases. The CDR3 extends over 14 amino acids. Per germline, CDR1 SGHVS and CDR2 FQNEAQ. With 5 bases clipped from V and 5 bases from J, the junction kept 8 bases outside the gene matches. CDR3 sequence: CASSPTGLGETQYF. The CDR3 bases are TGTGCCAGCAGCCCGACAGGGCTGGGGGAGACCCAGTACTTC.

The rearrangement uses TRBV6-5 and TRBJ2-7; TRBD1 aligns across 11 bases. The germline V gene encodes CDR1 MNHEY and CDR2 SVGAGI. With V trimmed by 0 bases and J by 6 bases, 4 bases remained unmatched. This CDR3 is 15 amino acids long. The CDR3 region is CASSYSDRGRFEQYF. CDR3 nucleotide sequence: TGTGCCAGCAGTTACTCGGACAGGGGGCGTTTCGAGCAGTACTTC.

The chain links TRBV2 to TRBJ2-1, with TRBD1 matching 7 bases. This CDR3 has 15 amino acids. The germline CDR1 and CDR2 sequences are SNHLY and FYNNEI. V gave up 6 bases and J gave up 4 bases; unmatched junction bases: 9. DNA of the CDR3: TGTGCCAGCAGCGGACTGACAGGGTCATACAATGAGCAGTTCTTC. Encoded protein: CASSGLTGSYNEQFF.

The chain has TRBV6-5 and TRBJ2-1; 10 positions agree with TRBD2. The CDR3 runs 14 residues. Germline values: CDR1 MNHEY, CDR2 SVGAGI. V dropped 7 bases and J dropped 5; count of bases not matched to a gene: 5. The CDR3 sequence is CASKGLAVNNEQFF. CDR3 DNA sequence: TGTGCCAGCAAAGGACTAGCGGTAAACAATGAGCAGTTCTTC.

This clone was found once. This chain connects TRBV4-2 to TRBJ2-7; D is possibly TRBD1 (6 bases). There are 14 residues in the CDR3. Trimming took 3 bases from V and 5 from J, leaving 14 bases between them. In germline, CDR1 is LGHNA, CDR2 YNFKEQ. The CDR3, as DNA: TGTGCCAGCAGCCAGGACCGACAGGCCCACGAGCAGTACTTC. Translated: CASSQDRQAHEQYF.

The chain uses TRBV5-1 and TRBJ1-5; the match to TRBD1 covers 9 bases. The CDR3 is 15 amino acids. Unmatched junction bases numbered 6, after V lost 4 bases and J lost 4 bases. Germline-derived CDR1 and CDR2 are SGHRS and YFSETQ. CDR3 bases: TGCGCCAGCAGCCCCGGACAGGGGATAAATCAGCCCCAGCATTTT. The encoded protein is CASSPGQGINQPQHF.

About this clone: The germline gene is not matched at one end of the junction; a read error may be the cause. The rearrangement uses TRBV29-1 and TRBJ1-1; 8 bases align to TRBD1. Looked up from germline, CDR1 is SQVTM and CDR2 is ANQGSEA. The CDR3 consists of 10 residues. CDR3 region: CSAGTGLVIF. CDR3 DNA: TGCAGCGCCGGGACAGGCCTCGTAATCTTT.

The chain couples TRBV7-9 to TRBJ1-3, with TRBD1 matching 7 bases. V dropped 4 bases and J dropped 0; count of bases not matched to a gene: 3. The CDR3 spans 15 residues. CDR1 is SEHNR, CDR2 FQNEAQ, per germline (reference sequence). The DNA for the CDR3 is TGTGCCAGCAGCTCCTCAGGGGGCTCTGGAAACACCATATATTTT. Translated: CASSSSGGSGNTIYF.